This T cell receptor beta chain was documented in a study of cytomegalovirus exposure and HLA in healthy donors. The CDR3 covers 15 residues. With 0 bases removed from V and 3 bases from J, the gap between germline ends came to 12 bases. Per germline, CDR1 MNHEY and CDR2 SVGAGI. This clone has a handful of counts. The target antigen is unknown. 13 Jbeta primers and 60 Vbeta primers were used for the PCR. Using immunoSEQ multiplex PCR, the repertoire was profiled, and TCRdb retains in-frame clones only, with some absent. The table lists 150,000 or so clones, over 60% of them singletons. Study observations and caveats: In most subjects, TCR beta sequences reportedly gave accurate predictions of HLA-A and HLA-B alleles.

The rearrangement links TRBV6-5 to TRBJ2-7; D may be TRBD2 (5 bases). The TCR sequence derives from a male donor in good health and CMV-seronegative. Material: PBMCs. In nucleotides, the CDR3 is TGTGCCAGCAGTTACTCGAGTAGCGCGTACTACGAGCAGTACTTC. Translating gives CASSYSSSAYYEQYF.